A single sample is the source of the 24 T cell receptor beta chains below, sequenced in a study of T-cell reconstitution after alpha-beta-depleted transplantation in children (dated by TCRdb to the mid-2010s). Library construction relied on PCR. The sequencing machine was an Illumina HiSeq 2500. TCR library preparation used molecular barcoding, with unique molecular identifiers applied to normalize quantification of the TCRbeta repertoire. TCRdb handled the public reads itself, with Q25 trimming in fastp and clone calling in MiXCR, and kept productive beta chains. Under each unique CDR3 protein, matching rows form one entry showing the most common genes and DNA. The sample table lists 670,000 or so distinct CDR3 sequences, around 13% of them with a count of one. The ten most abundant clones make up approximately 0.8% of the sample. In the paper's terms, the treatment or condition label means: allogeneic hematopoietic cell transplantation with graft depleted of TCRalphabeta T cells and CD19 B cells.

Sequencing was performed on PBMCs, taken before TCRalphabeta/CD19-depleted stem cell transplant. The receptors here all came from a girl aged 2-10 years with congenital amegakaryocytic thrombocytopenia, due to receive a stem cell transplant.

The chain couples TRBV4-1 to TRBJ2-1; TRBD2 matches 9 bases. The germline gives CDR1 MGHRA, CDR2 YSYEKL. J gave up 4 bases and V 0 bases, and 4 bases lay outside the gene matches. This CDR3 region has 16 residues. The CDR3 here is CASSQEGLAQYNEQFF. The CDR3 DNA reads TGCGCCAGCAGCCAAGAGGGACTAGCCCAATACAATGAGCAGTTCTTC.

This clonotype was seen repeatedly, ten times or more. The V call is TRBV5-1, the J call TRBJ1-4, with D possibly being TRBD1 (5 bases). Germline CDR1 is SGHRS and CDR2 is YFSETQ. The CDR3 sequence is 14 residues long. Trimming shortened V by 4 bases and J by 4 bases, and 11 bases separated the two germline ends. As DNA, the CDR3 is TGCGCCAGCAGCCCCGGGGCCTTTAATGAAAAACTGTTTTTT. This gives the protein CASSPGAFNEKLFF.

This clonotype was detected ten times or more. V usage is TRBV6-1 and J usage is TRBJ1-1; D is perhaps TRBD1 (5 bases). V was cut by 7 bases and J by 8 bases, with 14 bases left in between. The germline CDR1 and CDR2 sequences are MNHNS and SASEGT. CDR3 length equals 12 residues. In DNA form, the CDR3 reads TGTGCCAGCATCAGGGACCCCACGGAAGCTTTCTTT. This translates into CASIRDPTEAFF.

V is TRBV28 and J is TRBJ2-3, with 12 bases that match TRBD2. The CDR3 runs 19 residues. The V gene end was trimmed by 3 bases and the J gene end by 5 bases; junction bases not matched to a gene: 15. Germline V gene data show CDR1 as MDHEN and CDR2 as SYDVKM. The CDR3 nucleotides read TGTGCCAGCAGTTTCGATCCCGCCCCGCTAGCGGGAGGGCAAGATACGCAGTATTTT. It encodes CASSFDPAPLAGGQDTQYF.

In its sample, this clonotype was seen many times. The rearrangement uses TRBV20-1 and TRBJ2-3; D perhaps matches TRBD1 (6 bases). CDR3 length: 12 amino acids. V was pared by 4 bases and J by 8 bases, with 13 bases between. CDR1 is DFQATT and CDR2 is SNEGSKA in the germline V gene (reference sequence). CDR3: CSATHRAGTQYF. CDR3 DNA: TGCAGTGCTACACACAGGGCGGGTACGCAGTATTTT.

As DNA, the CDR3 is TGTGCCGGGACGCCTTTGGGCCAAGAGACCCAGTACTTC. This codes for CAGTPLGQETQYF. This chain connects TRBV7-8 to TRBJ2-5; D is perhaps TRBD1 or TRBD2 (5 bases each). The CDR3 consists of 13 residues. The germline V gene has CDR1 SGHVS and CDR2 FQNEAQ. V gave up 11 bases and J gave up 1 base, with 14 bases separating them.

The chain uses TRBV4-2 and TRBJ2-1, with D perhaps being TRBD1 or TRBD2 (5 bases each). V dropped 4 bases and J dropped 7 bases, with 14 bases sitting between them. This CDR3 spans 14 amino acids. CDR1 is LGHNA and CDR2 is YNFKEQ in the germline V gene. The CDR3 DNA follows: TGTGCCAGCAGCCCCGGGACCCCCGGGAATGAGCAGTTCTTC. Its protein is CASSPGTPGNEQFF.

This clonotype was counted between two and nine times. This rearrangement joins TRBV5-1 to TRBJ2-7, with D maybe TRBD2 (6 bases). Germline V gene data show CDR1 as SGHRS and CDR2 as YFSETQ. This CDR3 comprises 14 residues. V lost 7 bases, J lost 5 bases, and 19 bases lay in between. The DNA of the CDR3 is TGCGCCAGCGGAGAGAATAGCGGTACGGACGAGCAGTACTTC. Translating gives CASGENSGTDEQYF.

This clonotype appeared many times. The V and J genes are TRBV6-2 or TRBV6-3 and TRBJ2-3; D unclear. This CDR3 has 12 residues. Germline-derived CDR1 and CDR2 are MNHEY and SVGEGT. V lost 6 bases, J lost 6 bases, and 10 bases lay in between. The CDR3 sequence is CASSLGFDTQYF. CDR3 nucleotides: TGTGCCAGCAGCCTAGGCTTTGATACGCAGTATTTT.

This clonotype was counted between two and nine times. This sequence joins TRBV20-1 and TRBJ2-2; maybe TRBD2 (5 bases). V was clipped by 3 bases and J by 3 bases, with 8 bases between them. In germline, CDR1 is DFQATT, CDR2 SNEGSKA (reference sequence). The CDR3 covers 13 residues. CDR3: CSARWRDTGELFF. In DNA, the CDR3 is TGCAGTGCTAGGTGGCGGGACACCGGGGAGCTGTTTTTT.

In its sample, this clonotype was seen many times. DNA for the CDR3: TGTGCCACCAGCCCGGATACAGGTCTGAACACTGAAGCTTTCTTT. Its protein product is CATSPDTGLNTEAFF. The J gene is TRBJ1-1, the V gene TRBV15, with a possible D match to TRBD1 (5 bases). Germline-derived CDR1 and CDR2 are LNHNV and YYDKDF (reference sequence). V shed 5 bases and J shed 0 bases, with 13 bases lying between them. The length of the CDR3 is 15 residues. Filled out from reference TRBV15 and TRBJ1-1, the complete variable domain reads DAMVIQNPRYQVTQFGKPVTLSCSQTLNHNVMYWYQQKSSQAPKLLFHYYDKDFNNEADTPDNFQSRRPNTSFCFLDIRSPGLGDTAMYLCATSPDTGLNTEAFFGQGTRLTVV.

Only a few counts were recorded for this clonotype. The CDR3 region is CAITGGRENEQFF. As DNA, the CDR3 is TGTGCCATCACTGGCGGGAGGGAGAATGAGCAGTTCTTC. The chain couples TRBV10-3 to TRBJ2-1, with 9 bases identical to TRBD2. The CDR3 extends over 13 amino acids. V was pared by 7 bases and J by 7 bases, with 5 bases of the junction left unmatched. Per germline, CDR1 ENHRY and CDR2 SYGVKD.

This clonotype was seen only a few times. The gene calls are TRBV10-3 and TRBJ2-7, with TRBD1 as a possible D gene (7 bases). V was pared by 6 bases and J by 3 bases, with 12 bases between. Germline V CDR1 and CDR2: ENHRY, SYGVKD. This CDR3 is 13 amino acids long. CDR3 sequence: CAIRDQGGYEQYF. The DNA of the CDR3 is TGTGCCATCAGGGACCAGGGGGGCTACGAGCAGTACTTC.

In this sample, this clonotype turned up many times. CDR3 sequence reads: CASSFPPGLLPGELFF. For the CDR3, the DNA is TGCGCCAGCAGCTTTCCGCCTGGCCTCCTACCCGGGGAGCTGTTTTTT. The chain joins TRBV5-1 to TRBJ2-2, with D uncertain. The CDR3 contains 16 residues. Germline V lookup: CDR1 SGHRS, CDR2 YFSETQ. Trimming left V 2 bases short and J 6 bases short, with 17 bases between.

This clonotype was seen many times. DNA for the CDR3: TGCAGTGCAATGATCAGGGGGGAGACCCAGTACTTC. This codes for CSAMIRGETQYF. This rearrangement joins TRBV20-1 to TRBJ2-5, with 7 bases that match TRBD1. Trimming at V came to 6 bases and at J to 5 bases, leaving 6 bases not matched to a gene. The CDR3 sequence is 12 residues long. Per the germline V gene, CDR1 is DFQATT and CDR2 is SNEGSKA (reference sequence).

This clonotype was seen at least ten times. This chain uses TRBV10-1 with TRBJ2-7, with D possibly matching TRBD2 (6 bases). The germline V gene encodes CDR1 WNHNN and CDR2 SYGVQD (reference sequence). Trimming pared 5 bases from V and 0 bases from J, leaving 14 bases between. The CDR3 is made up of 15 amino acids. CDR3 bases: TGCGCCAGCAGTTCCACTAGCCGCCCCTCCTACGAGCAGTACTTC. As protein: CASSSTSRPSYEQYF.

This clonotype appeared a few times. The chain couples TRBV5-6 to TRBJ2-7, with D possibly TRBD2 on 5 matching bases. The germline CDR1 and CDR2 sequences are SGHDT and YYEEEE. The CDR3 has 14 residues. V lost 2 bases and J 3 bases, leaving 12 bases between the germline ends. The CDR3 coding sequence is TGTGCCAGCAGCTTCGACTACCGCCACTACGAGCAGTACTTC. Protein sequence: CASSFDYRHYEQYF. The full variable domain, rest sourced from reference TRBV5-6 and TRBJ2-7, is DAGVTQSPTHLIKTRGQQVTLRCSPKSGHDTVSWYQQALGQGPQFIFQYYEEEERQRGNFPDRFSGHQFPNYSSELNVNALLLGDSALYLCASSFDYRHYEQYFGPGTRLTVT.

This clonotype was counted once. At one boundary the junction diverges from the germline segment, which might be a read error. The chain's CDR3 is CASSEKDTQYF. The CDR3 bases are TGCGCCAGCAGTGAGAAAGACACCCAGTACTTC. The chain combines TRBV5-1 with TRBJ2-5; the D is unclear. The length of the CDR3 is 11 residues. Germline V lookup: CDR1 SGHRS, CDR2 YFSETQ.

This clonotype has at least ten counts. This chain connects TRBV7-9 to TRBJ1-1; TRBD1 might be the D (5 bases). The CDR3 contains 16 residues. V was trimmed by 3 bases and J by 1 base, leaving 15 bases between them. The germline CDR1 and CDR2 sequences are SEHNR and FQNEAQ (reference sequence). CDR3 in amino acids: CASSFKEGLGNTEAFF. The CDR3 DNA reads TGTGCCAGCAGCTTCAAAGAGGGGTTAGGGAACACTGAAGCTTTCTTT.

About this clonotype itself: A much larger clone lies a single base off, so this may be a read error. CDR3 in amino acids: CASSYRQARIWPSSKEQFF. CDR3 DNA: TGTGCCAGCAGTTACAGACAGGCTAGGATCTGGCCTTCAAGCAAAGAGCAGTTCTTC. V and J are TRBV6-5 and TRBJ2-1; perhaps TRBD1 as D (6 bases). The CDR3 totals 19 residues. Germline lookup yields CDR1 MNHEY and CDR2 SVGAGI. V gave up 2 bases and J gave up 10 bases, with 30 bases separating them.

Many counts were recorded for this clonotype. The rearrangement uses TRBV2 and TRBJ2-4; no clear D. Germline assignment: CDR1 SNHLY and CDR2 FYNNEI. The CDR3 runs 14 residues. Trimming removed 6 bases at V and 0 bases at J, with 9 bases between. The CDR3 DNA reads as TGTGCCAGCAGGAGTCGTCTAGCCAAAAACATTCAGTACTTC. This translates into CASRSRLAKNIQYF.

This clonotype was counted at least ten times. The CDR3 sequence: CASSLALADEQYF. The CDR3 bases are TGTGCCAGCAGCTTAGCGCTAGCGGACGAGCAGTACTTC. The V call is TRBV7-9, the J call TRBJ2-7, with 7 bases identical to TRBD2. The CDR3 is made up of 13 amino acids. Trimming at V came to 0 bases and at J to 5 bases, leaving 1 base not matched to a gene. Germline V lookup: CDR1 SEHNR, CDR2 FQNEAQ (reference sequence).

This clonotype came up a few times. The chain employs TRBV19 and TRBJ1-1; TRBD1 is a possible D gene (5 bases). The CDR3 loop spans 11 amino acids. Germline V gene data show CDR1 as LNHDA and CDR2 as SQIVND (reference sequence). The V end lost 8 bases, the J end lost 3 bases, and 7 bases lay between the germline ends. The DNA for the CDR3 is TGTGCCAGTGCGGGGGACACTGAAGCTTTCTTT. Its translation is CASAGDTEAFF. Full variable domain (outside the CDR3, taken from reference TRBV19 and TRBJ1-1): DGGITQSPKYLFRKEGQNVTLSCEQNLNHDAMYWYRQDPGQGLRLIYYSQIVNDFQKGDIAEGYSVSREKKESFPLTVTSAQKNPTAFYLCASAGDTEAFFGQGTRLTVV.

This clonotype was observed many times. V gene TRBV9 combines with J gene TRBJ2-1, with D possibly being TRBD1 or TRBD2 (5 bases each). Germline loops: CDR1 SGDLS, CDR2 YYNGEE. V lost 0 bases, J lost 8 bases, and 15 bases lay in between. The CDR3 covers 15 residues. In DNA, the CDR3 is TGTGCCAGCAGCGTAGCTGTGGGACCAGGGTATGAGCAGTTCTTC. It translates to CASSVAVGPGYEQFF.